Given below is one T cell receptor beta chain in context. What antigen it recognizes has not been identified. Per-nucleotide qualities are absent, and no much larger clonotype sits a single base away. The CDR3 measures 15 amino acids from cysteine to phenylalanine. The read is trimmed to its CDR3 DNA, 45 bases read in frame from base 1. A distance of 21 bases separates the germline ends of V and J, which lose 5 bases and 10 bases respectively. Taken from the germline V gene (reference sequence), the CDR1 and CDR2 loops are SEHNR and FQNEAQ. These data belong to a study of CD8 T cells in Susac syndrome (dated by TCRdb to the late 2010s). Background for the entire study: Repertoire sequencing was used to test whether CD8+ T cell activation and differentiation in Susac syndrome was antigen driven. The study compared CD8+ T cell repertoire clonality among about a dozen healthy donors, some 14 Susac syndrome patients and 15 multiple sclerosis patients. Paper-wide results and their limitations: The number of individuals in the TCR sequencing and HLA analysis was recognized as being relatively small.

RNA was extracted using the RNeasy kit, and roughly 0.45 to 1 microgram was reverse transcribed with random hexamers. The immunoSEQ multiplex PCR assay, which covers 54 Vbeta and 13 Jbeta segments, was used to amplify TCR beta CDR3 regions. PCR amplification bias was corrected by using a synthetic template baseline for primer optimization and computational correction. Processing in the source paper ran as follows. Reads were annotated to V, D and J genes per IMGT and analyzed with immunoSEQ Analyzer, keeping only productive sequences. To calculate clonality, Shannon entropy was normalized by log2 of the number of productive unique sequences and then subtracted from one. For each patient and control, public and private clones were evaluated within the 100 most prevalent clones. A clone was defined as Susac-specific if it was absent from the healthy and MS cohorts, from about 1,100 published viral clones and from other ImmuneACCESS disease sequences. The public reads were quality trimmed at Q25 with fastp and then assembled into clones with MiXCR by TCRdb, keeping productive beta chains. For every CDR3 protein sequence, its rows merge into one entry that carries the most common genes and DNA. The V and J calls and clone size are TCRdb's, not the authors'. This sample gives around 200,000 distinct CDR3 sequences in total; 80% to 95% of them show up just once. Approximately 0.13% of the sample goes to the ten largest clones.

High-throughput TCR beta sequencing profiled peripheral blood CD8+ and CD4+ T cells from healthy donors, Susac syndrome patients and multiple sclerosis patients. The multiple sclerosis controls were treatment-naive patients whose relapsing-remitting disease, either stable or active, fulfilled the revised McDonald criteria. Bulk CD8+ and CD4+ T cells were purified by magnetic negative isolation, while CD8+ TEMRA cells were enriched using FACS. Blood was collected in EDTA tubes and processed within 24 hours, with PBMCs isolated through density gradient centrifugation. PBMCs intended for TCR sequencing were cryopreserved in liquid nitrogen and were subsequently thawed in a 37 degrees C water bath. The sorted or isolated CD4+, CD8+ and CD8+ TEMRA cells had a purity of 90% or higher.

Input material: CD8+ T cells from PBMCs. This sequence was found in a human donor with multiple sclerosis. The rearrangement combines TRBV7-9 with TRBJ2-1; the D gene is possibly TRBD1, with 6 bases matching. The nucleotide sequence reads TGTGCCAGCAGCAACGACAGGTCTGGATCTTGGGAGCAGTTCTTC. This sequence encodes CASSNDRSGSWEQFF.